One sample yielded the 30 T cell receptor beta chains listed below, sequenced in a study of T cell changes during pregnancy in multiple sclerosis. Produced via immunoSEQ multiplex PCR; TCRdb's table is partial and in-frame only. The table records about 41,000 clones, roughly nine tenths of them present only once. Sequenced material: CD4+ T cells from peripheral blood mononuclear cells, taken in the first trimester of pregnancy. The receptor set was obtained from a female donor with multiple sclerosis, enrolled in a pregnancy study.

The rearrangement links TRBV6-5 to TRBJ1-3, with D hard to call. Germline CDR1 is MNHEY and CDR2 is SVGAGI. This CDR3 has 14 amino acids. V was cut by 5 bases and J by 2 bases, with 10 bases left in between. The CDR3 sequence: CASSPTRPGNTIYF. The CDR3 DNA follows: TGTGCCAGCAGTCCGACAAGACCTGGAAACACCATATATTTT.

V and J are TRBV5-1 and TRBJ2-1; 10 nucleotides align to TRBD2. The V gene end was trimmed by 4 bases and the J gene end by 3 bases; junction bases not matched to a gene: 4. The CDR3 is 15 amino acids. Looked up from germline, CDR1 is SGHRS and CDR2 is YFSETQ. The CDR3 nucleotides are TGCGCCAGCAGCGTTCTAGCGGGGGACTACAATGAGCAGTTCTTC. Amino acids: CASSVLAGDYNEQFF.

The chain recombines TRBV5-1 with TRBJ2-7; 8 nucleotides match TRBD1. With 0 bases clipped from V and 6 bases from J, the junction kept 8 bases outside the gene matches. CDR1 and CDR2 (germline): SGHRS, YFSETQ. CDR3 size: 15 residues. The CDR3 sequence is CASSLEGQGTTEQYF. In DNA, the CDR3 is TGCGCCAGCAGCTTGGAAGGACAGGGAACAACCGAGCAGTACTTC.

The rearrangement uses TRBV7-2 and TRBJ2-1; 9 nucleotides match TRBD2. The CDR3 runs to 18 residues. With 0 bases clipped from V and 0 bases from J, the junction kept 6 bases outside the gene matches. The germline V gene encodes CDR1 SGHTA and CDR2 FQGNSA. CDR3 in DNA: TGTGCCAGCAGCTTAGCCCTGACTAGCGGACTCTCCTACAATGAGCAGTTCTTC. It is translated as CASSLALTSGLSYNEQFF.

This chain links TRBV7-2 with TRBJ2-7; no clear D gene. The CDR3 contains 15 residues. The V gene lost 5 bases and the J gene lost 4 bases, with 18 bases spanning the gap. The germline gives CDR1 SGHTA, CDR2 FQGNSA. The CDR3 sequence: CASSPELLTSYEQYF. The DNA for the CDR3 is TGTGCCAGCAGCCCGGAGTTACTGACTTCTTACGAGCAGTACTTC.

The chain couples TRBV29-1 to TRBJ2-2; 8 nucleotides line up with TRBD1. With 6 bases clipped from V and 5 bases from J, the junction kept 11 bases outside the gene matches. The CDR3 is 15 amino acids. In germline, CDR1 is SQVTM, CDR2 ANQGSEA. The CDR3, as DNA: TGCAGCGTCAAACTACCGGGACAGGAGACCGGGGAGCTGTTTTTT. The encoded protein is CSVKLPGQETGELFF.

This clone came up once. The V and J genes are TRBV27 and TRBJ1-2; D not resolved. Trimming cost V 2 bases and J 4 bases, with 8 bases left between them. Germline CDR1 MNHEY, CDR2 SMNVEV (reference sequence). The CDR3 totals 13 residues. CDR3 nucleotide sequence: TGTGCCAGCAGTTTACAGCCTAGCTATGGCTACACCTTC. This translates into CASSLQPSYGYTF.

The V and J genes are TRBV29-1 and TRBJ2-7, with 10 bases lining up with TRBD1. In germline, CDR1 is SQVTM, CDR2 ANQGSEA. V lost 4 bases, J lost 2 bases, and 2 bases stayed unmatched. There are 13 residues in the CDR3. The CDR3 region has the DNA TGCAGCGTTGCCGGACAGGGGGCCTACGAGCAGTACTTC. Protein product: CSVAGQGAYEQYF.

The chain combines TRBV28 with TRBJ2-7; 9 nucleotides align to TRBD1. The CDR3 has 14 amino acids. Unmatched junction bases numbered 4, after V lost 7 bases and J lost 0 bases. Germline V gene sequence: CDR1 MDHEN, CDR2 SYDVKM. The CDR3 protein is CASKLTGGSYEQYF. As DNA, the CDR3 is TGTGCCAGCAAATTGACAGGGGGCTCCTACGAGCAGTACTTC.

CDR3 nucleotides: TGCAGCGTTGAGAGGTTCGACAGGTTAGTCACAGATACGCAGTATTTT. This encodes CSVERFDRLVTDTQYF. This chain joins TRBV29-1 and TRBJ2-3, with D tentatively TRBD1 (6 bases). The germline CDR1 and CDR2 sequences are SQVTM and ANQGSEA. With 3 bases removed from V and 2 bases from J, the gap between germline ends came to 18 bases. The CDR3 has 16 amino acids.

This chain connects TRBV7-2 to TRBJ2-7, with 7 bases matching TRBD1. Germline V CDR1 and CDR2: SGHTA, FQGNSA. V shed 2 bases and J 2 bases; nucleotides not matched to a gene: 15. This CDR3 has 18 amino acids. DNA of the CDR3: TGTGCCAGCAGCTTAAAGGTTTCGTCGACAGGGCGACCCTACGAGCAGTACTTC. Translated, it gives CASSLKVSSTGRPYEQYF.

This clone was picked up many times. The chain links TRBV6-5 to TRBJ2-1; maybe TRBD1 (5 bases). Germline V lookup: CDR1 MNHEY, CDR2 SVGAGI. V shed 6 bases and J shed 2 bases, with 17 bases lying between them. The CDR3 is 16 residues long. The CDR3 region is CASRYLGAKTYNEQFF. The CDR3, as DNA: TGTGCCAGCAGATACCTAGGGGCCAAGACCTACAATGAGCAGTTCTTC.

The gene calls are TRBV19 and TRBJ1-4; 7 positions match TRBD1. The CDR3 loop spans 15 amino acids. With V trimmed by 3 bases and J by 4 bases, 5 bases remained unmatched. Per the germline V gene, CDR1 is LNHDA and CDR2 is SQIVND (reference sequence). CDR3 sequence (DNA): TGTGCCAGTAGTATTTCGGGACAGAGTAATGAAAAACTGTTTTTT. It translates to CASSISGQSNEKLFF. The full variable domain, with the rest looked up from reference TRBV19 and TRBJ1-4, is DGGITQSPKYLFRKEGQNVTLSCEQNLNHDAMYWYRQDPGQGLRLIYYSQIVNDFQKGDIAEGYSVSREKKESFPLTVTSAQKNPTAFYLCASSISGQSNEKLFFGSGTQLSVL.

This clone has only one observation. CDR3 region: CASRPGTSGAQETQYF. In DNA form, the CDR3 reads TGTGCAAGTCGCCCCGGGACTAGCGGGGCCCAAGAGACCCAGTACTTC. This chain uses TRBV12-2 with TRBJ2-5; the table's D call TRBD2 went unverified against the DNA. TRBV12-2 is termed a pseudogene. The CDR3 is 16 residues long.

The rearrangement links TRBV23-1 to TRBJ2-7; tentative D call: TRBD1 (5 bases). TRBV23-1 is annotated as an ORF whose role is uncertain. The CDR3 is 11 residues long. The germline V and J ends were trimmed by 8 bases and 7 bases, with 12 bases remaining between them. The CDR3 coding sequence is TGCGCCAGCGGGGCTCTGGAGGAGCAGTACTTC. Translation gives CASGALEEQYF.

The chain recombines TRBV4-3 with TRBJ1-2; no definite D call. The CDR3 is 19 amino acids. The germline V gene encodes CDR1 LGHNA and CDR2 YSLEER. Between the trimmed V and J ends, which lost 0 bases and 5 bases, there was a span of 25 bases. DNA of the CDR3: TGCGCCAGCAGCCAAGAGGTGGAATTTAGGAACAGAGAGATTTATGGCTACACCTTC. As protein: CASSQEVEFRNREIYGYTF.

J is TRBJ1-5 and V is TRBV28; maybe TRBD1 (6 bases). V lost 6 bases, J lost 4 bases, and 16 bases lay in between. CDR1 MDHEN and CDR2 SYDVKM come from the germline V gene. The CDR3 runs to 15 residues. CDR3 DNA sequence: TGTGCCAGCAGAAAAGGGGGGAGGGGAAATCAGCCCCAGCATTTT. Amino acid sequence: CASRKGGRGNQPQHF. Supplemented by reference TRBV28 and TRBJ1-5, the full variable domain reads DVKVTQSSRYLVKRTGEKVFLECVQDMDHENMFWYRQDPGLGLRLIYFSYDVKMKEKGDIPEGYSVSREKKERFSLILESASTNQTSMYLCASRKGGRGNQPQHFGDGTRLSIL.

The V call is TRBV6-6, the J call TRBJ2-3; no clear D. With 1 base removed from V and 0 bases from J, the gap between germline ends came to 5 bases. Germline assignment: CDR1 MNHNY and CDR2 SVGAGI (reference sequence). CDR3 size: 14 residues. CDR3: CASSYLASTDTQYF. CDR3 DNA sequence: TGTGCCAGCAGTTACTTAGCCAGCACAGATACGCAGTATTTT.

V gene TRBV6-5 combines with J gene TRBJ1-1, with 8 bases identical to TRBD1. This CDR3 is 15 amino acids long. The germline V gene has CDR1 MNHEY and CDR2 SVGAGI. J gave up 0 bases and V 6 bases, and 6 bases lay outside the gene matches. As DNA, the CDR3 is TGTGCCAGCAGAAAAAACAGGGGGGTGAACACTGAAGCTTTCTTT. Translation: CASRKNRGVNTEAFF.

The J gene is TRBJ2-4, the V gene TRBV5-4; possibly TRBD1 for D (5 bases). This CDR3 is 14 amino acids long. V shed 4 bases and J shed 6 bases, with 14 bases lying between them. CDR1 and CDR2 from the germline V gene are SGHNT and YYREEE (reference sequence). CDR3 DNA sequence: TGTGCCAGCAGCGTCAAGCAGGGTACAAACATTCAGTACTTC. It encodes CASSVKQGTNIQYF.

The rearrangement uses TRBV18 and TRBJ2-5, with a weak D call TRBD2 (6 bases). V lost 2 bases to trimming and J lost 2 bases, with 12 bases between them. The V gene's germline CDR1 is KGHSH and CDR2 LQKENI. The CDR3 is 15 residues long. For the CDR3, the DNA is TGTGCCAGCTCACCAAGCCTAGCGAATCAAGAGACCCAGTACTTC. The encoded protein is CASSPSLANQETQYF.

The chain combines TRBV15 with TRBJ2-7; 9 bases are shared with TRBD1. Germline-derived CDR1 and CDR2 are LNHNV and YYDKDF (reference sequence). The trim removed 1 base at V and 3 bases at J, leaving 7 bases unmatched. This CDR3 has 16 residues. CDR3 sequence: CATSRVIGTGYYEQYF. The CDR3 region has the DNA TGTGCCACCAGCAGAGTAATTGGGACAGGGTACTACGAGCAGTACTTC.

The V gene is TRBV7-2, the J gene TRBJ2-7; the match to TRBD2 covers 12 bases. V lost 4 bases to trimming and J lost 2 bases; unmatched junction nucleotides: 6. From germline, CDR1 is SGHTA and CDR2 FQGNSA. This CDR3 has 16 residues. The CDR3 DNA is TGTGCCAGCAGCTGGGGACTAGCGGGTGAAGCCTACGAGCAGTACTTC. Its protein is CASSWGLAGEAYEQYF. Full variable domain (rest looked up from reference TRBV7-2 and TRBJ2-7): GAGVSQSPSNKVTEKGKDVELRCDPISGHTALYWYRQSLGQGLEFLIYFQGNSAPDKSGLPSDRFSAERTGGSVSTLTIQRTQQEDSAVYLCASSWGLAGEAYEQYFGPGTRLTVT.

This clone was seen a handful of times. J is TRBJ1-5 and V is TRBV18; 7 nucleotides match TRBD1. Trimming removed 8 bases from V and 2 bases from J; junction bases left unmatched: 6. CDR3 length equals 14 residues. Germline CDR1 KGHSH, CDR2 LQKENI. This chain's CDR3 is CASQPGGRNQPQHF. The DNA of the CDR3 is TGTGCCAGCCAACCAGGGGGACGCAATCAGCCCCAGCATTTT.

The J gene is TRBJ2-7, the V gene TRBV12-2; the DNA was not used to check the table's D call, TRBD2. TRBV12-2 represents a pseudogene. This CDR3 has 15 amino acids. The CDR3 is CASRPRTGSSYEQYF. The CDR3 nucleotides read TGTGCAAGTCGCCCCCGGACGGGAAGCTCCTACGAGCAGTACTTC.

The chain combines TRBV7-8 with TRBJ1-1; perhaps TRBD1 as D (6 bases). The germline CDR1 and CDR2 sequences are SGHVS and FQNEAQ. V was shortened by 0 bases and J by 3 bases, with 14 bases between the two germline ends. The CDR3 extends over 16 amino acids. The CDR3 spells CASSLAMTGGDTEAFF. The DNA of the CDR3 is TGTGCCAGCAGCTTAGCGATGACAGGTGGGGACACTGAAGCTTTCTTT.

CDR3 bases: TGTGCCAGCAGCGTCGGACAGGGAAATACTGAAGCTTTCTTT. As protein: CASSVGQGNTEAFF. The J gene is TRBJ1-1, the V gene TRBV9; TRBD1 matches 8 bases. The CDR3 totals 14 residues. Germline CDR1 SGDLS, CDR2 YYNGEE. J lost 5 bases, V lost 2 bases, and 5 bases had no gene match.

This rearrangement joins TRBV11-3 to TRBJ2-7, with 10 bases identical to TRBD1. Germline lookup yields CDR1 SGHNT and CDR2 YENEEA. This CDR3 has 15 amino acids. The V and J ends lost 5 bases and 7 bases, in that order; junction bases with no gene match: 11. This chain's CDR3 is CASSRGGGTGVEQYF. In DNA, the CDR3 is TGTGCCAGCAGCCGGGGTGGAGGGACAGGGGTAGAGCAGTACTTC.

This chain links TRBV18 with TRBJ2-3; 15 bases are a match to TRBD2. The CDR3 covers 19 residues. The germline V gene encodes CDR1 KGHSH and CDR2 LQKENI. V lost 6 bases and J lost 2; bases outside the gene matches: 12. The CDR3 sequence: CASSPGLAGGVWTTDTQYF. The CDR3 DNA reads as TGTGCCAGCTCCCCCGGACTAGCGGGAGGGGTTTGGACCACAGATACGCAGTATTTT.

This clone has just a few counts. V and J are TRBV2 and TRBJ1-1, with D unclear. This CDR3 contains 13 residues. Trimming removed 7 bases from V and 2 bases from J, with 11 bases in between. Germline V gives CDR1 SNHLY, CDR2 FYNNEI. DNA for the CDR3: TGTGCCAGCACAGTACAGCCTAACACTGAAGCTTTCTTT. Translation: CASTVQPNTEAFF. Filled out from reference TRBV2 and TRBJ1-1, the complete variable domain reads EPEVTQTPSHQVTQMGQEVILRCVPISNHLYFYWYRQILGQKVEFLVSFYNNEISEKSEIFDDQFSVERPDGSNFTLKIRSTKLEDSAMYFCASTVQPNTEAFFGQGTRLTVV.